This T cell receptor (beta chain) is from a study of neoadjuvant anti-PD-1 for oral cavity cancer. At the level of the study: Non-progressing patients received a fourth nivolumab dose near day 43, then surgery on days 50-56. Broader study findings: Greater tumor shrinkage accompanied bigger post-treatment sizes of preexisting clones. TCR analyses covered only a few patients per response group.

Assay: immunoSEQ multiplex PCR; the TCRdb copy retains only in-frame clones and omits some. The sample carries tens of thousands of clones, 26% recorded once. Germline loops: CDR1 LNHDA, CDR2 SQIVND (reference sequence). This CDR3 has 14 residues. With V trimmed by 7 bases and J by 2 bases, 6 bases remained unmatched. Specified time point: after neoadjuvant nivolumab, at surgical resection. On this clone: What it binds is unknown.

The chain links TRBV19 to TRBJ2-7, with 9 bases matching TRBD1. The sample consisted of tumor tissue, taken after nivolumab (anti-PD-1) treatment. The TCR sequence derives from a person between 35 and 79 years old with oral cavity squamous cell carcinoma. CDR3 nucleotide sequence: TGTGCCAGTACTCCGGGACAGGGCCCCTACGAGCAGTACTTC. Its protein product is CASTPGQGPYEQYF.